What follows are 26 T cell receptor beta chains derived from one specimen sequenced in a study of cytomegalovirus exposure and HLA in healthy donors. Researchers ran the PCR with 60 Vbeta and 13 Jbeta primers. Data came from immunoSEQ multiplex PCR; TCRdb stores just in-frame clones and leaves some out. The sample holds more than 150,000 clones, about 83% seen once. Material for sequencing was PBMCs. The receptor source for this set is a woman in her thirties in good health and CMV-seropositive.

The table lists this clone with a count of one. This rearrangement joins TRBV2 to TRBJ1-2, with D possibly being TRBD1 (6 bases). The germline gives CDR1 SNHLY, CDR2 FYNNEI. V lost 11 bases and J lost 4, with 14 bases in between. The CDR3 covers 12 residues. The DNA for the CDR3 is TGTGCCGGTAACAGGGAAATCTATGGCTACACCTTC. Translated, it gives CAGNREIYGYTF.

This clone was seen only once. The chain recombines TRBV11-2 with TRBJ2-7, with D tentatively TRBD2 (6 bases). The CDR3 sequence is 14 residues long. Trimming took 5 bases from V and 9 from J, leaving 20 bases between them. The germline V gene encodes CDR1 SGHAT and CDR2 FQNNGV. In DNA, the CDR3 is TGTGCCAGCAGCCCCCGGAGGGGCGCCTCTTTGCAGTACTTC. It translates to CASSPRRGASLQYF.

This chain uses TRBV9 with TRBJ1-5; D remains unclear. There are 15 residues in the CDR3. CDR1 is SGDLS and CDR2 is YYNGEE in the germline V gene. With 4 bases removed from V and 0 bases from J, the gap between germline ends came to 11 bases. Here the CDR3 reads CASSLHFPSNQPQHF. The DNA for the CDR3 is TGTGCCAGCAGCCTCCACTTCCCTAGCAATCAGCCCCAGCATTTT.

This clone was picked up a small number of times. This chain links TRBV5-6 with TRBJ1-2; D gene unclear. Trimming pared 4 bases from V and 5 bases from J, leaving 15 bases between. There are 14 residues in the CDR3. From germline, CDR1 is SGHDT and CDR2 YYEEEE. As DNA, the CDR3 is TGTGCCAGCAGCGCCGACTTGGCAGCGTATGGCTACACCTTC. The encoded protein is CASSADLAAYGYTF.

This clone was seen a handful of times. The chain carries TRBV4-3 and TRBJ2-1; D is unclear. Trimming took off 4 bases at V and 0 bases at J, with 13 bases between the two ends. Germline V gene lookup returns CDR1 LGHNA and CDR2 YSLEER. CDR3 size: 16 residues. CDR3 loop: CASSPTHFSSYNEQFF. The CDR3 coding sequence is TGCGCCAGCAGCCCGACACACTTCTCCTCCTACAATGAGCAGTTCTTC.

This chain connects TRBV7-9 to TRBJ1-1; no reliable D call. The germline V and J ends were trimmed by 5 bases and 7 bases, with 11 bases remaining between them. The CDR3 consists of 12 residues. CDR1 is SEHNR and CDR2 is FQNEAQ in the germline V gene (reference sequence). The CDR3 coding sequence is TGTGCCAGCAGCCTGACTCTCCGTGAAGCTTTCTTT. It specifies CASSLTLREAFF.

The chain carries TRBV15 and TRBJ2-5; D is unresolved. This CDR3 contains 13 residues. CDR1 is LNHNV, CDR2 YYDKDF, per germline (reference sequence). Trimming stripped 8 bases from V and 0 bases from J, with 10 bases between. The DNA of the CDR3 is TGTGCCACCGTTACGGGTTACCAAGAGACCCAGTACTTC. Translating gives CATVTGYQETQYF.

The V call is TRBV5-1, the J call TRBJ2-3; 7 bases match TRBD1. V shed 0 bases and J 0 bases; nucleotides not matched to a gene: 4. CDR1 and CDR2 (germline): SGHRS, YFSETQ. The CDR3 sequence is 16 residues long. The CDR3: CASSLGGGTSTDTQYF. CDR3 coding DNA: TGCGCCAGCAGCTTGGGAGGGGGCACTAGCACAGATACGCAGTATTTT.

This chain joins TRBV9 and TRBJ1-2; maybe TRBD1 (6 bases). Germline lookup yields CDR1 SGDLS and CDR2 YYNGEE. CDR3 length equals 15 residues. Trimming cost V 4 bases and J 4 bases, with 17 bases left between them. The CDR3 DNA reads as TGTGCCAGCAGCCCACAAGACAGGCTTTTCTATGGCTACACCTTC. This gives the protein CASSPQDRLFYGYTF. Combining the CDR3 with reference TRBV9 and TRBJ1-2 gives the whole variable domain DSGVTQTPKHLITATGQRVTLRCSPRSGDLSVYWYQQSLDQGLQFLIQYYNGEERAKGNILERFSAQQFPDLHSELNLSSLELGDSALYFCASSPQDRLFYGYTFGSGTRLTVV.

In its sample, this clone was seen once. The CDR3 coding sequence is TGTGCCAGCACCCCAGAATATAGCAATCAGCCCCAGCATTTT. This codes for CASTPEYSNQPQHF. The rearrangement uses TRBV6-1 and TRBJ1-5; D unresolved. With 7 bases removed from V and 0 bases from J, the gap between germline ends came to 10 bases. Germline CDR1 reads MNHNS; CDR2 reads SASEGT. The CDR3 sequence is 14 residues long.

The chain employs TRBV29-1 and TRBJ2-3, with 10 nucleotides matching TRBD2. J was trimmed by 2 bases and V by 5 bases; bases with no gene match: 7. The CDR3 consists of 15 residues. Per the germline V gene, CDR1 is SQVTM and CDR2 is ANQGSEA. The CDR3 nucleotides are TGCAGCGTTCAGCGGCTAGCGGGGGCCACAGATACGCAGTATTTT. The encoded protein is CSVQRLAGATDTQYF.

The chain employs TRBV19 and TRBJ2-1; TRBD2 matches 14 bases. The CDR3 consists of 19 residues. The V segment lost 5 bases and the J segment 0 bases; nucleotides outside the gene matches: 9. Germline V gene sequence: CDR1 LNHDA, CDR2 SQIVND (reference sequence). In nucleotides, the CDR3 is TGTGCCAGTAGTGAAAGACTAGCGGGGGGGCAAAGCTCCTACAATGAGCAGTTCTTC. Its protein is CASSERLAGGQSSYNEQFF.

This clone came up once. V gene TRBV11-2 combines with J gene TRBJ2-3; possible D gene TRBD2, 6 bases. The CDR3 totals 15 residues. Germline loops: CDR1 SGHAT, CDR2 FQNNGV. Trimming removed 1 base at V and 2 bases at J, with 10 bases between. This CDR3 is CASSLGTSLTDTQYF. The CDR3 coding sequence is TGTGCCAGCAGCTTAGGAACTAGCCTCACAGATACGCAGTATTTT.

The chain links TRBV25-1 to TRBJ1-3; 8 bases agree with TRBD1. CDR3 length: 16 residues. Trimming took 3 bases from V and 6 from J; bases not matched to a gene: 10. Germline CDR1 and CDR2: MGHDK and SYGVNS. Here the CDR3 DNA reads TGTGCCAGCAGTGATCATCAGGGGGCTGGGAAAAACACCATATATTTT. Its translation is CASSDHQGAGKNTIYF. The complete variable domain, with remaining parts taken from reference TRBV25-1 and TRBJ1-3, reads EADIYQTPRYLVIGTGKKITLECSQTMGHDKMYWYQQDPGMELHLIHYSYGVNSTEKGDLSSESTVSRIRTEHFPLTLESARPSHTSQYLCASSDHQGAGKNTIYFGEGSWLTVV.

This rearrangement joins TRBV7-2 to TRBJ2-5; unclear D gene. Trimming cost V 6 bases and J 4 bases, with 9 bases left between them. Germline loops: CDR1 SGHTA, CDR2 FQGNSA. This CDR3 is built from 12 residues. Here the CDR3 reads CASRRPGETQYF. The CDR3 nucleotides read TGTGCCAGCAGGAGGCCTGGAGAGACCCAGTACTTC.

The genes are TRBV19 and TRBJ1-4; D gene unclear. Germline V gene lookup returns CDR1 LNHDA and CDR2 SQIVND (reference sequence). Trimming removed 3 bases at V and 4 bases at J, with 15 bases between. This CDR3 spans 16 amino acids. This chain's CDR3 is CASSIRPAELNEKLFF. The CDR3 DNA follows: TGTGCCAGTAGTATCAGGCCAGCCGAACTTAATGAAAAACTGTTTTTT.

J is TRBJ1-1 and V is TRBV15; D not resolved. The CDR3 totals 15 residues. In germline, CDR1 is LNHNV, CDR2 YYDKDF (reference sequence). With 4 bases removed from V and 3 bases from J, the gap between germline ends came to 15 bases. CDR3 region: CATSTPPPPDTEAFF. The CDR3 nucleotides are TGTGCCACCAGCACTCCCCCCCCTCCTGACACTGAAGCTTTCTTT. The whole variable domain, filled in from reference TRBV15 and TRBJ1-1, reads DAMVIQNPRYQVTQFGKPVTLSCSQTLNHNVMYWYQQKSSQAPKLLFHYYDKDFNNEADTPDNFQSRRPNTSFCFLDIRSPGLGDTAMYLCATSTPPPPDTEAFFGQGTRLTVV.

V is TRBV9 and J is TRBJ2-7, with D maybe TRBD2 (6 bases). Deletions cut 0 bases from V and 0 bases from J, with 10 bases between. The CDR3 is 15 residues long. Germline lookup yields CDR1 SGDLS and CDR2 YYNGEE. The CDR3: CASSVGAGSSYEQYF. The DNA for the CDR3 is TGTGCCAGCAGCGTAGGGGCGGGAAGCTCCTACGAGCAGTACTTC.

This rearrangement joins TRBV2 to TRBJ2-7; D possibly corresponds to TRBD1 (6 bases). V lost 8 bases, J lost 3 bases, and 14 bases lay in between. CDR1 SNHLY and CDR2 FYNNEI come from the germline V gene. The CDR3 is 13 residues long. Here the CDR3 reads CASLGHGGYEQYF. The CDR3 bases are TGTGCCAGCTTGGGACACGGCGGCTACGAGCAGTACTTC.

V and J are TRBV5-1 and TRBJ1-5; TRBD1 aligns across 9 bases. Losses at the gene ends were 0 bases for V and 0 bases for J; bases not matched to a gene: 13. CDR1 and CDR2 from the germline V gene are SGHRS and YFSETQ. The CDR3 consists of 20 residues. CDR3 coding DNA: TGCGCCAGCAGCTTGGGGACGGACAGGGGACAATTAGTTAGCAATCAGCCCCAGCATTTT. Encoded protein: CASSLGTDRGQLVSNQPQHF.

Only one count was recorded for this clone. This chain links TRBV5-1 with TRBJ1-2, with TRBD1 identical over 9 bases. This CDR3 region has 15 residues. The germline CDR1 and CDR2 sequences are SGHRS and YFSETQ. J lost 5 bases, V lost 0 bases, and 5 bases had no gene match. The CDR3, as DNA: TGCGCCAGCAGCTTGGCCGGGACAGGGAGTTATGGCTACACCTTC. This sequence encodes CASSLAGTGSYGYTF.

The rearrangement uses TRBV5-1 and TRBJ2-3; D is unresolved. The ends were cut back, 6 bases at V and 1 base at J, with 15 bases in the middle. The CDR3 covers 15 residues. Germline CDR1 SGHRS, CDR2 YFSETQ. CDR3 sequence reads: CASTSGSSGTDTQYF. Written as DNA, the CDR3 is TGCGCCAGCACCTCCGGGTCGTCTGGCACAGATACGCAGTATTTT.

This CDR3 is CAGRGEGEKLFF. The CDR3 nucleotides are TGTGCCGGCCGGGGGGAGGGTGAAAAACTGTTTTTT. The V and J genes are TRBV2 and TRBJ1-4; TRBD1 is a possible D gene (5 bases). Germline CDR1 and CDR2: SNHLY and FYNNEI. This CDR3 has 12 amino acids. V was trimmed by 11 bases and J by 7 bases, leaving 14 bases between them.

This clone was observed a handful of times. The rearrangement uses TRBV2 and TRBJ1-4, with 7 nucleotides matching TRBD1. V gave up 3 bases and J gave up 7 bases; unmatched junction bases: 5. Per the germline V gene, CDR1 is SNHLY and CDR2 is FYNNEI. CDR3 size: 14 residues. The chain's CDR3 is CASSETGWGEKLFF. CDR3 bases: TGTGCCAGCAGTGAGACAGGGTGGGGTGAAAAACTGTTTTTT.

The rearrangement joins TRBV6-5 to TRBJ2-5; TRBD2 might be the D (7 bases). The CDR3 length is 13 residues. V lost 4 bases to trimming and J lost 11 bases, with 17 bases between them. CDR1 is MNHEY, CDR2 SVGAGI, per germline. The CDR3 DNA follows: TGTGCCAGCAGTTCTGGGGGGGCAAGTGAGCAGTACTTC. This translates into CASSSGGASEQYF.

J is TRBJ2-2 and V is TRBV18; D is possibly TRBD1 (6 bases). Trimming pared 5 bases from V and 5 bases from J, leaving 15 bases between. CDR1 is KGHSH and CDR2 is LQKENI in the germline V gene. The length of the CDR3 is 15 residues. CDR3: CASSTQTGTTGELFF. In DNA, the CDR3 is TGTGCCAGCTCAACCCAAACAGGGACAACCGGGGAGCTGTTTTTT. Full variable domain (rest looked up from reference TRBV18 and TRBJ2-2): NAGVMQNPRHLVRRRGQEARLRCSPMKGHSHVYWYRQLPEEGLKFMVYLQKENIIDESGMPKERFSAEFPKEGPSILRIQQVVRGDSAAYFCASSTQTGTTGELFFGEGSRLTVL.